A single T cell receptor (beta chain) is shown here with its context. The sample belongs to a study of spatial heterogeneity in lung cancer. Study background: Sequence detection consistently recorded a greater number of beta-chain than alpha-chain sequences. Each unique TCR and UMI combination was seen more than ten times on average in raw reads.

Specified time point: sample taken at primary tumor resection. Whole RNA was taken from tumor, nontumor lung or frozen PBMC; it was then sequenced unsorted. The donor group consisted of around 66 patients who had untreated, early-stage non-small cell lung cancer. The CDR3 covers 14 residues. Trimming took 1 base from V and 5 from J; bases not matched to a gene: 4. Germline loops: CDR1 LNHDA, CDR2 SQIVND (reference sequence). From the 5' RACE reads, TCRdb called clonotypes with MiXCR, one entry per CDR3 protein. The table includes roughly 79,000 distinct CDR3 sequences, roughly 12% detected once. This clonotype was sampled from a male donor with early-stage non-small cell lung cancer. The starting material was PBMCs, obtained at surgery. The gene calls are TRBV19 and TRBJ1-1; 7 bases line up with TRBD1. The CDR3 DNA sequence: TGTGCCAGTAGTATAGGCAGGGGGGAAACTGAAGCTTTCTTT. Translated, it gives CASSIGRGETEAFF.